The 28 T cell receptor beta chains below all came from one sample that was sequenced in a study of cytomegalovirus exposure and HLA in healthy donors. The PCR had 60 Vbeta and 13 Jbeta primers. Generated by immunoSEQ multiplex PCR, the TCRdb table keeps only in-frame clones and is missing some. The repertoire holds about 180,000 clones, approximately 80% seen once, with around 2.4% in the top ten. Sequencing used PBMCs. The receptors derive from a man aged 55-75 years in good health and CMV-seronegative.

The gene calls are TRBV7-2 and TRBJ1-2, with 7 bases matching TRBD1. V shed 5 bases, J shed 4 bases, and the junction held 4 bases outside the gene matches. The CDR3 runs to 13 residues. The V gene's germline CDR1 is SGHTA and CDR2 FQGNSA. The CDR3 DNA is TGTGCCAGCAGCGCAGGGGGTTTCTATGGCTACACCTTC. As protein: CASSAGGFYGYTF. The full variable domain, in which reference TRBV7-2 and TRBJ1-2 provide the parts outside the CDR3, is GAGVSQSPSNKVTEKGKDVELRCDPISGHTALYWYRQSLGQGLEFLIYFQGNSAPDKSGLPSDRFSAERTGGSVSTLTIQRTQQEDSAVYLCASSAGGFYGYTFGSGTRLTVV.

The rearrangement uses TRBV29-1 and TRBJ1-2; tentative D call: TRBD1 (6 bases). Looked up from germline, CDR1 is SQVTM and CDR2 is ANQGSEA. The CDR3 totals 13 residues. Trimming pared 5 bases from V and 4 bases from J, leaving 14 bases between. The CDR3 DNA reads as TGCAGCGTTAGCCAACAGGGTCCCTATGGCTACACCTTC. This encodes CSVSQQGPYGYTF.

The chain combines TRBV11-2 with TRBJ2-1; weak D call: TRBD1 (5 bases). This CDR3 is 12 amino acids long. V was trimmed by 5 bases and J by 10 bases, leaving 12 bases between them. Per the germline V gene, CDR1 is SGHAT and CDR2 is FQNNGV. The CDR3 nucleotides read TGTGCCAGCAGCGTACATAGGGGAGAGCAGTTCTTC. It codes for CASSVHRGEQFF.

Only one count was recorded for this clone. The rearrangement uses TRBV6-4 and TRBJ2-1; D gene uncertain. The CDR3 length is 12 residues. The V end was cut by 2 bases, the J end by 9 bases, with 8 bases between. Germline assignment: CDR1 MRHNA and CDR2 SNTAGT. The CDR3 spells CASSDARGEQFF. The CDR3 DNA reads as TGTGCCAGCAGTGACGCGAGAGGTGAGCAGTTCTTC.

The V call is TRBV27, the J call TRBJ1-1, with D possibly being TRBD1 (6 bases). Looked up from germline, CDR1 is MNHEY and CDR2 is SMNVEV (reference sequence). Trimming removed 3 bases from V and 4 bases from J, with 9 bases in between. There are 13 residues in the CDR3. CDR3 nucleotides: TGTGCCAGCAGTTTCCGAGGGGGCACTGAAGCTTTCTTT. Residues: CASSFRGGTEAFF.

This chain links TRBV7-2 with TRBJ1-1; D gene unclear. The germline V gene has CDR1 SGHTA and CDR2 FQGNSA. The V and J ends lost 5 bases and 3 bases respectively, with 10 bases between them. CDR3 size: 13 residues. CDR3 bases: TGTGCCAGCAGCACAATGAGGGACACTGAAGCTTTCTTT. This codes for CASSTMRDTEAFF.

The rearrangement joins TRBV30 to TRBJ2-3; 12 bases line up with TRBD2. From germline, CDR1 is GTSNPN and CDR2 SVGIG (reference sequence). Unmatched junction bases numbered 7, after V lost 5 bases and J lost 4 bases. CDR3 length: 15 amino acids. The CDR3 DNA follows: TGTGCCTGGGGCAGACTAGCGGGAGTAGCAGATACGCAGTATTTT. Encoded protein: CAWGRLAGVADTQYF.

The chain employs TRBV13 and TRBJ1-3, with 10 bases lining up with TRBD1. This CDR3 is 20 amino acids long. V was clipped by 5 bases and J by 4 bases; unmatched bases: 20. CDR1 and CDR2 (germline): PRHDT, FYEKMQ (reference sequence). The CDR3 region is CASSSLLGTGVAGGGNTIYF. CDR3 coding DNA: TGTGCCAGCAGCAGTTTACTCGGGACAGGGGTCGCAGGAGGGGGAAACACCATATATTTT.

In this sample, this clone turned up once. This chain links TRBV2 with TRBJ1-6; D may be TRBD1 (6 bases). The CDR3 totals 14 residues. V was clipped by 7 bases and J by 8 bases, with 15 bases between them. The germline gives CDR1 SNHLY, CDR2 FYNNEI. CDR3 amino acids: CASIFLRGDSPLHF. CDR3 coding DNA: TGTGCCAGCATTTTCCTCAGGGGCGATTCACCCCTCCACTTT.

The chain links TRBV19 to TRBJ1-5; D unclear. Germline V gene sequence: CDR1 LNHDA, CDR2 SQIVND (reference sequence). The CDR3 is 13 residues long. Between the trimmed V and J ends, which lost 1 base and 5 bases, there was a span of 6 bases. CDR3 coding DNA: TGTGCCAGTAGTATAGGAGAGTATCAGCCCCAGCATTTT. This translates into CASSIGEYQPQHF.

The gene calls are TRBV9 and TRBJ1-3, with D unresolved. The CDR3 is 15 amino acids. Trimming left V 6 bases short and J 2 bases short, with 15 bases between. Germline-derived CDR1 and CDR2 are SGDLS and YYNGEE. The chain's CDR3 is CASMGDGITGNTIYF. CDR3 nucleotides: TGTGCCAGCATGGGCGACGGAATTACTGGAAACACCATATATTTT.

The chain links TRBV29-1 to TRBJ1-2; possibly TRBD1 for D (5 bases). Per germline, CDR1 SQVTM and CDR2 ANQGSEA. CDR3 length equals 12 residues. The germline V and J ends were trimmed by 6 bases and 7 bases, with 15 bases remaining between them. The CDR3 spells CSVGSGGTGYTF. The CDR3 coding sequence is TGCAGCGTAGGGTCGGGGGGAACTGGCTACACCTTC.

The V gene is TRBV29-1, the J gene TRBJ2-1, with 7 bases matching TRBD1. With 4 bases clipped from V and 10 bases from J, the junction kept 13 bases outside the gene matches. This CDR3 is built from 14 residues. The V gene's germline CDR1 is SQVTM and CDR2 ANQGSEA. The CDR3 region is CSVGVTGMGEEQFF. In DNA form, the CDR3 reads TGCAGCGTTGGGGTGACAGGGATGGGCGAGGAGCAGTTCTTC.

The chain carries TRBV6-1 and TRBJ1-4; no firm D call. This CDR3 comprises 15 residues. Trimming shortened V by 2 bases and J by 0 bases, and 7 bases separated the two germline ends. Germline V gene lookup returns CDR1 MNHNS and CDR2 SASEGT. CDR3 loop: CASSEFVATNEKLFF. The CDR3 DNA is TGTGCCAGCAGTGAATTCGTTGCAACTAATGAAAAACTGTTTTTT.

This clone was detected only once. The chain recombines TRBV11-1 with TRBJ2-7; D possibly corresponds to TRBD1 (6 bases). CDR3 size: 14 residues. V shed 5 bases and J shed 4 bases, with 15 bases lying between them. CDR1 and CDR2 (germline): SGHAT, FQDESV (reference sequence). CDR3 DNA sequence: TGTGCCAGCAGCCACGGTAGGGACATATACGAGCAGTACTTC. It yields the protein CASSHGRDIYEQYF.

The chain combines TRBV28 with TRBJ1-4; D unresolved. V was pared by 8 bases and J by 8 bases, with 18 bases between. The CDR3 totals 14 residues. Per the germline V gene, CDR1 is MDHEN and CDR2 is SYDVKM. CDR3 DNA: TGTGCCAGCGCGGCCCAGGTGGGAGTCGAAAAACTGTTTTTT. It specifies CASAAQVGVEKLFF.

The chain uses TRBV5-8 and TRBJ2-5; 13 nucleotides line up with TRBD2. The CDR3 is made up of 15 amino acids. Germline lookup yields CDR1 SGHTS and CDR2 YDEGEE. The V and J ends lost 2 bases and 4 bases, in that order; junction bases with no gene match: 2. The CDR3 here is CASSFGTSGVETQYF. In DNA, the CDR3 is TGTGCCAGCAGCTTCGGGACTAGCGGGGTAGAGACCCAGTACTTC.

J is TRBJ1-6 and V is TRBV30; 7 positions agree with TRBD1. CDR1 is GTSNPN and CDR2 is SVGIG in the germline V gene (reference sequence). V lost 0 bases, J lost 8 bases, and 4 bases stayed unmatched. The CDR3 consists of 14 residues. This CDR3 is CAWSVGQEDSPLHF. CDR3 DNA: TGTGCCTGGAGTGTAGGACAGGAAGATTCACCCCTCCACTTT. The variable domain in full, with the rest retrieved from reference TRBV30 and TRBJ1-6, is SQTIHQWPATLVQPVGSPLSLECTVEGTSNPNLYWYRQAAGRGLQLLFYSVGIGQISSEVPQNLSASRPQDRQFILSSKKLLLSDSGFYLCAWSVGQEDSPLHFGNGTRLTVT.

This clone has more than one count but fewer than ten. The chain carries TRBV27 and TRBJ1-2; D is possibly TRBD1 (6 bases). This CDR3 has 16 residues. V was clipped by 8 bases and J by 1 base, with 20 bases between them. The germline gives CDR1 MNHEY, CDR2 SMNVEV (reference sequence). CDR3 sequence: CASHTGGALRNYGYTF. CDR3 DNA: TGTGCCAGCCATACTGGGGGGGCCCTCCGTAACTATGGCTACACCTTC.

The V and J genes are TRBV6-1 and TRBJ2-5, with D maybe TRBD1 (6 bases). The CDR3 is 13 residues long. V was shortened by 1 base and J by 4 bases, with 7 bases between the two germline ends. Germline V gene lookup returns CDR1 MNHNS and CDR2 SASEGT. CDR3 nucleotide sequence: TGTGCCAGCAGTGAAGGGACAGCAGAGACCCAGTACTTC. Encoded protein: CASSEGTAETQYF.

The rearrangement links TRBV18 to TRBJ1-2; D uncertain. The V gene lost 2 bases and the J gene lost 0 bases, with 10 bases spanning the gap. The CDR3 is made up of 15 amino acids. The V gene's germline CDR1 is KGHSH and CDR2 LQKENI. The CDR3 protein is CASSPIKEANYGYTF. The DNA for the CDR3 is TGTGCCAGCTCACCAATCAAGGAGGCTAACTATGGCTACACCTTC.

The rearrangement uses TRBV7-2 and TRBJ1-4; possible D gene TRBD1, 6 bases. Germline V gene data show CDR1 as SGHTA and CDR2 as FQGNSA. V shed 5 bases and J shed 4 bases, with 14 bases lying between them. The CDR3 runs to 15 residues. In nucleotides, the CDR3 is TGTGCCAGCAGCCCGAAGACAGGCTTTAATGAAAAACTGTTTTTT. Its translation: CASSPKTGFNEKLFF.

This CDR3 reads CASSPVRATNEKLFF. The CDR3, as DNA: TGTGCCAGCAGTCCGGTTCGGGCAACTAATGAAAAACTGTTTTTT. V usage is TRBV27 and J usage is TRBJ1-4, with D uncertain. The CDR3 is 15 amino acids. V lost 5 bases to trimming and J lost 0 bases, with 10 bases between them. The germline V gene encodes CDR1 MNHEY and CDR2 SMNVEV (reference sequence).

The rearrangement links TRBV27 to TRBJ2-7, with TRBD1 as a possible D gene (8 bases). In germline, CDR1 is MNHEY, CDR2 SMNVEV (reference sequence). Trimming left V 4 bases short and J 2 bases short, with 18 bases between. The CDR3 loop spans 16 amino acids. The CDR3 nucleotides are TGTGCCAGCAGTTCCCTCGTCACAGGGGGGGCCTACGAGCAGTACTTC. Encoded protein: CASSSLVTGGAYEQYF.

This sequence joins TRBV6-5 and TRBJ1-1; D is perhaps TRBD1 (5 bases). With 9 bases removed from V and 3 bases from J, the gap between germline ends came to 17 bases. Germline-derived CDR1 and CDR2 are MNHEY and SVGAGI. The CDR3 is 14 residues long. In DNA form, the CDR3 reads TGTGCCAGTATGGCTGGCAGGGTTGACACTGAAGCTTTCTTT. Translating it yields CASMAGRVDTEAFF.

The chain combines TRBV7-9 with TRBJ2-5; no firm D call. The J call may be faulty, since TRBJ2-7 better matches the DNA end. Germline V gene lookup returns CDR1 SEHNR and CDR2 FQNEAQ (reference sequence). The CDR3 extends over 12 amino acids. The CDR3 bases are TGTGCCAGCAGCTTAGTTACCTACGAGCAGTACTTC. It translates to CASSLVTYEQYF.

The rearrangement links TRBV6-1 to TRBJ2-7, with TRBD2 as a possible D gene (7 bases). Germline V gene lookup returns CDR1 MNHNS and CDR2 SASEGT. The ends were cut back, 5 bases at V and 1 base at J, with 12 bases in the middle. The CDR3 spans 14 residues. CDR3 sequence (DNA): TGTGCCAGCAGTTGGGGGGGCCCGTCCTACGAGCAGTACTTC. Protein sequence: CASSWGGPSYEQYF.

The chain couples TRBV6-5 to TRBJ1-1; D is possibly TRBD1 (5 bases). V was shortened by 4 bases and J by 0 bases, with 6 bases between the two germline ends. The CDR3 extends over 13 amino acids. Germline values: CDR1 MNHEY, CDR2 SVGAGI. CDR3 in DNA: TGTGCCAGCAGTTCGACAGTGAACACTGAAGCTTTCTTT. It specifies CASSSTVNTEAFF.